The TCR beta chain under discussion was sequenced for a study of cytomegalovirus exposure and HLA in healthy donors. This table comes from immunoSEQ multiplex PCR, and its TCRdb copy is limited to in-frame clones, with some not included. The repertoire consists of 200,000 to 300,000 clones, with about 90% occurring once and the leading ten covering approximately 3.1%. The CDR3 contains 16 residues. Germline CDR1 LNHDA, CDR2 SQIVND (reference sequence). V lost 2 bases to trimming and J lost 0 bases, with 13 bases between them. Note on this clone: Its antigen is still unknown.

Points from the study as a whole: The authors enumerated some 160 TCR beta chains as linked to cytomegalovirus.

The chain is built from TRBV19 and TRBJ1-1; unclear D gene. The sample was PBMCs. The clonotype was recovered from a woman aged 25 to 39 in good health and CMV-seronegative. CDR3 coding DNA: TGTGCCAGTAGTATAAACCCAGCCTTTATGAACACTGAAGCTTTCTTT. It translates to CASSINPAFMNTEAFF.